This is a list of T cell receptor beta chains from one sample in a study of T cells after yellow fever vaccination. TCRdb itself ran the 5' RACE reads through MiXCR, one entry per CDR3 protein. This table holds hundreds of thousands of distinct CDR3 sequences, 9% to 15% found once. The sample in question was PBMCs, obtained on the day of the yellow fever booster vaccination. These receptors came from a man aged 25 to 45 who received the YFV17D yellow fever vaccine. CDR3s include the opening cysteine and the closing phenylalanine or tryptophan. The order of the fields is V gene, J gene, CDR3 protein.

>TRBV11-2|TRBJ2-7
CASSLTQGPHYEQYF
>TRBV7-2|TRBJ2-7
CASSERGPYEQYF
>TRBV6-5|TRBJ2-7
CASSYRGSEDEQYF
>TRBV12-3/TRBV12-4|TRBJ2-5
CASSFGTPEAQYF
>TRBV20-1|TRBJ2-1
CCARDPSAGVGNEQFF
>TRBV7-8|TRBJ2-5
CASSLGLRLEQETQYF
>TRBV7-2|TRBJ2-7
CASTRTSGSYEQYF
>TRBV14|TRBJ1-3
CASSRNRGRGNTIYF
>TRBV5-1|TRBJ2-2
CASSLSASDTGELFF
>TRBV4-3|TRBJ2-7
CASSQSWSGPIPVEQYF
>TRBV20-1|TRBJ2-6
CSARDPRSGANVLTF
>TRBV7-2|TRBJ1-3
CASSPVGGLDTIYF
>TRBV12-3/TRBV12-4|TRBJ2-7
CASRMTINPYEQYF
>TRBV28|TRBJ2-1
CASTRSGSSYNEQFF
>TRBV5-1|TRBJ2-5
CASSRGTGEETQYF
>TRBV7-2|TRBJ2-6
CASSLKRGVGANVLTF
>TRBV7-6|TRBJ2-7
CASSLGADTSYEQYF
>TRBV20-1|TRBJ2-3
CSASSTSGSTDTQYF
>TRBV4-3|TRBJ2-1
CASSQEAGNEQFF
>TRBV29-1|TRBJ2-4
CSVETGDIQYF
>TRBV9|TRBJ2-5
CASSVSAFETQYF
>TRBV6-5|TRBJ2-3
CASSYGVLSSTDTQYF
>TRBV5-1|TRBJ2-1
CASSSGTGLDEQFF
>TRBV29-1|TRBJ2-2
CSVRKGELFF
>TRBV7-9|TRBJ2-7
CASSQTGVRDEQYF
>TRBV7-2|TRBJ2-7
CASSPSSGQSYEQYF
>TRBV15|TRBJ2-1
CATSRAAAEQFF
>TRBV7-6|TRBJ1-5
CASSLAGGQYSNQPQHF
>TRBV20-1|TRBJ2-5
CSAKSVGGKETQYF
>TRBV19|TRBJ2-1
CASGPPYNEQFF
>TRBV7-3|TRBJ2-2
CASSSTGLSTGELFF
>TRBV3-1|TRBJ2-7
CASSQGQGMAYEQYF
>TRBV30|TRBJ1-1
CAWTLPRGWGTEAFF
>TRBV19|TRBJ2-1
CASSKIAGGARDEQFF
>TRBV5-1|TRBJ2-7
CASSSGQTPGYEQYF
>TRBV29-1|TRBJ2-7
CSVESYSGRGPHEQYF
>TRBV12-3/TRBV12-4|TRBJ2-1
CASSPDDQSYNEQFF
>TRBV18|TRBJ2-7
CASSPGTGGTRDSYEQYF
>TRBV27|TRBJ2-5
CASSLSGLARPRETQYF
>TRBV18|TRBJ2-5
CASSATSGKETQYF
>TRBV7-9|TRBJ2-3
CASSSGTSGTNTQYF
>TRBV2|TRBJ2-5
CASSDPGLGQETQYF